Listed below are T cell receptor beta chains from one sample, sequenced in a study of blood T cell repertoires in COVID-19. Produced via immunoSEQ multiplex PCR; TCRdb's table is partial and in-frame only. The table lists about 290,000 clones, roughly 88% of them singletons. Sequencing input: peripheral blood. The receptors here all came from a woman in her twenties or thirties with active or convalescent COVID-19. The CDR3 runs from the conserved cysteine through the conserved F or W. D genes are given only for firm matches.

d_call v_call cdr3_length cdr3_aa
. TRBV9 15 CASSITGTSGNTIYF
TRBD1 TRBV5-8 14 CASSPGQGWSEQFF
TRBD1 TRBV5-1 15 CASSTTGVGDSPLHF
TRBD1 TRBV6-5 13 CASSPPGQEKLFF
. TRBV21-1 17 CASSKCGRGGCTDTQYF
TRBD2 TRBV2 18 CASSDGAYGERGGTEQFF
TRBD2 TRBV20-1 16 CSASPFTSGGTDTQYF
. TRBV6-5 15 CASRQEGGLNTEAFF
TRBD1 TRBV6-5 13 CASSGQGPHEQYF
. TRBV30 13 CAWRTATNEKLFF
. TRBV19 15 CASSMPTGWVTEAFF
. TRBV30 15 CAWSPDGTYNSPLHF
. TRBV9 14 CASSTTGSGTEAFF
TRBD2 TRBV6-5 16 CASSYVPGGPHGEQFF
. TRBV19 18 CASSIIGIEAGGTDTQYF
. TRBV5-4 11 CASTGGTEAFF
TRBD1 TRBV29-1 13 CSASKSGGYEQYF
. TRBV6-5 14 CASMRVGDNYGYTF
. TRBV6-1 15 CASSEGYSRGEKLFF
TRBD1 TRBV12-3/TRBV12-4 13 CASSRQGPGELFF
TRBD1 TRBV5-6 14 CASSGRDRDYEQYF
. TRBV10-2 14 CASSESASNSPLHF
TRBD1 TRBV11-3 11 CASSSGGRPFF
TRBD2 TRBV9 16 CASSPAGVAGDNEQFF
. TRBV28 16 CASSSPAAAILYGYTF
TRBD1 TRBV10-3 16 CAISESRTGQQETQYF
TRBD2 TRBV9 14 CASSPGLARETQYF
TRBD1 TRBV7-2 12 CASSVGTGQQYF
TRBD1 TRBV19 12 CASSEQGATQYF
. TRBV2 13 CASSGLVVYEQYF
TRBD1 TRBV28 15 CASSTAGGSYNEQFF
. TRBV5-1 15 CASSRDRAPGNTIYF
. TRBV7-8 15 CASSSGRGSNSPLHF
TRBD2 TRBV27 16 CASSKSAGGSTHTQYF
. TRBV19 15 CASSISGGYADTQYF
. TRBV19 13 CASGGQFYYGYTF
. TRBV6-2/TRBV6-3 14 CASSYSGQGNGYTF
TRBD1 TRBV5-1 13 CASSAGQGDGYTF
. TRBV7-2 11 CASSSYYEQYF
TRBD2 TRBV27 15 CASSLGTSGGYEQYF
. TRBV6-1 13 CASSERGNQPQHF
. TRBV7-8 15 CASSAERADNSPLHF
TRBD2 TRBV7-8 17 CASSLGGWGLAFYEQYF
. TRBV6-2/TRBV6-3 13 CASSRAGTYEQYF
. TRBV5-1 16 CASSLVPRALGETQYF
. TRBV5-1 14 CASSLRSSEETQYF
. TRBV10-3 12 CAISEDSGELFF
. TRBV9 12 CASSVEAGEQFF
TRBD1 TRBV5-5 16 CASSTGTGGLGNTIYF
TRBD1 TRBV2 16 CASSNNAGQGRYGYTF
. TRBV29-1 12 CSGGEGDEKLFF
TRBD2 TRBV5-1 17 CASSLGLAGRATYEQYF
TRBD1 TRBV9 19 CASSGRFRDRVVSNQPQHF
TRBD1 TRBV29-1 14 CSVGRTGPNTEAFF
. TRBV19 12 CASGVRGETQYF
TRBD1 TRBV7-2 13 CASTHGGGEPQHF
. TRBV28 15 CASRVSQGSNQPQHF
. TRBV5-1 14 CASSPLGSQETQYF